A single sample is the source of the 20 T cell receptor beta chains below, sequenced in a study of control samples from healthy donors and cancer patients. Some clones are missing from TCRdb's copy, which holds only in-frame ones; the method was immunoSEQ multiplex PCR. The sample includes roughly 100,000 clones, under 90% of them seen just once. Sequencing input: blood. Every receptor here comes from a woman aged 45-60 years in good health.

The chain has TRBV9 and TRBJ1-4; possibly TRBD1 for D (6 bases). The V end lost 0 bases, the J end lost 8 bases, and 14 bases lay between the germline ends. The CDR3 runs to 15 residues. The V gene's germline CDR1 is SGDLS and CDR2 YYNGEE. The CDR3 bases are TGTGCCAGCAGCGTAGGCGCACAGGGAGGCGAAAAACTGTTTTTT. Encoded protein: CASSVGAQGGEKLFF.

The rearrangement joins TRBV13 to TRBJ2-7; the match to TRBD1 covers 7 bases. Trimming cost V 0 bases and J 3 bases; bases outside gene matches: 8. Germline CDR1 and CDR2: PRHDT and FYEKMQ (reference sequence). This CDR3 spans 16 amino acids. The CDR3 bases are TGTGCCAGCAGCTTAGGTTTGGGACAGAGAGTCTACGAGCAGTACTTC. This gives the protein CASSLGLGQRVYEQYF.

V gene TRBV30 combines with J gene TRBJ2-1; 11 bases fit TRBD2. CDR1 is GTSNPN, CDR2 SVGIG, per germline (reference sequence). This CDR3 spans 13 amino acids. V shed 4 bases and J 5 bases; nucleotides not matched to a gene: 1. The CDR3 DNA follows: TGTGCCTGGAATAGCGGGAGGGACAATGAGCAGTTCTTC. It encodes CAWNSGRDNEQFF. The whole variable domain, remainder taken from reference TRBV30 and TRBJ2-1, is SQTIHQWPATLVQPVGSPLSLECTVEGTSNPNLYWYRQAAGRGLQLLFYSVGIGQISSEVPQNLSASRPQDRQFILSSKKLLLSDSGFYLCAWNSGRDNEQFFGPGTRLTVL.

This clone was observed a few times. The chain links TRBV11-3 to TRBJ2-3; 16 bases align to TRBD2. With 5 bases clipped from V and 6 bases from J, the junction kept 5 bases outside the gene matches. The CDR3 is 16 residues long. Germline lookup yields CDR1 SGHNT and CDR2 YENEEA. The CDR3 loop reads CASSPGTSGGEDTQYF. The CDR3 coding sequence is TGTGCCAGCAGCCCGGGGACTAGCGGGGGGGAGGATACGCAGTATTTT.

The V call is TRBV3-1 (or the pseudogene TRBV3-2), the J call TRBJ1-4, with D tentatively TRBD1 (6 bases). From germline, CDR1 is LGHDT and CDR2 YNNKEL (reference sequence). This CDR3 is built from 15 residues. The V gene lost 4 bases and the J gene lost 5 bases, with 14 bases spanning the gap. The CDR3 nucleotides are TGTGCCAGCAGCCCTGAGGGGGGGCTCAATGAAAAACTGTTTTTT. Amino acids: CASSPEGGLNEKLFF.

The rearrangement links TRBV6-5 to TRBJ2-1, with 12 bases matching TRBD2. V gave up 7 bases and J gave up 8 bases; unmatched junction bases: 6. CDR1 is MNHEY, CDR2 SVGAGI, per germline. The CDR3 contains 14 residues. The CDR3, as DNA: TGTGCCAGCAAGACTAGCGGGAGTGGGCATGAGCAGTTCTTC. As protein: CASKTSGSGHEQFF.

V is TRBV7-8 and J is TRBJ2-3; D remains unclear. This CDR3 region has 14 residues. Germline V gene lookup returns CDR1 SGHVS and CDR2 FQNEAQ. V was trimmed by 0 bases and J by 1 base, leaving 5 bases between them. CDR3 residues: CASSLAARTDTQYF. The CDR3 DNA reads TGTGCCAGCAGCTTAGCAGCCCGCACAGATACGCAGTATTTT.

This clone was observed a few times. The chain uses TRBV6-6 and TRBJ1-2; no definite D call. Looked up from germline, CDR1 is MNHNY and CDR2 is SVGAGI (reference sequence). The V end lost 7 bases, the J end lost 8 bases, and 17 bases lay between the germline ends. This CDR3 is built from 13 residues. In nucleotides, the CDR3 is TGTGCCAGCACCTATCTTTTTGAATGGGGCTACACCTTC. Its translation is CASTYLFEWGYTF.

The chain uses TRBV30 and TRBJ2-1, with no clear D. V lost 2 bases to trimming and J lost 2 bases, with 13 bases between them. The germline V gene has CDR1 GTSNPN and CDR2 SVGIG (reference sequence). This CDR3 region has 15 residues. CDR3 sequence: CAWSYGIGPYNEQFF. CDR3 nucleotides: TGTGCCTGGAGTTATGGTATAGGACCCTACAATGAGCAGTTCTTC.

This clone was observed once. The rearrangement uses TRBV4-3 and TRBJ1-5; D unresolved. Trimming removed 1 base from V and 6 bases from J, with 13 bases in between. CDR1 is LGHNA, CDR2 YSLEER, per germline. The CDR3 consists of 15 residues. The CDR3 loop reads CASSQALDRAQPQHF. The CDR3 coding sequence is TGCGCCAGCAGCCAAGCCCTAGATCGAGCTCAGCCCCAGCATTTT.

This chain uses TRBV19 with TRBJ2-7; 8 bases line up with TRBD2. This CDR3 spans 18 amino acids. The V gene end was trimmed by 3 bases and the J gene end by 0 bases; junction bases not matched to a gene: 13. Looked up from germline, CDR1 is LNHDA and CDR2 is SQIVND (reference sequence). In nucleotides, the CDR3 is TGTGCCAGTAGTATCGTTCTAGCGGGCGGATCACTCTCCTACGAGCAGTACTTC. This sequence encodes CASSIVLAGGSLSYEQYF.

The chain joins TRBV4-1 to TRBJ1-4; D not resolved. The germline CDR1 and CDR2 sequences are MGHRA and YSYEKL. The CDR3 is 15 residues long. V lost 3 bases and J 3 bases, leaving 11 bases between the germline ends. CDR3 region: CASSHDRSSNEKLFF. Here the CDR3 DNA reads TGCGCCAGCAGCCATGACCGATCTTCTAATGAAAAACTGTTTTTT.

The rearrangement uses TRBV13 and TRBJ1-1; 12 positions agree with TRBD1. The CDR3 is made up of 15 amino acids. Looked up from germline, CDR1 is PRHDT and CDR2 is FYEKMQ (reference sequence). V dropped 4 bases and J dropped 3; count of bases not matched to a gene: 3. The CDR3 sequence is CASSSGQGADTEAFF. In nucleotides, the CDR3 is TGTGCCAGCAGCTCGGGACAGGGGGCGGACACTGAAGCTTTCTTT.

This clone was detected once. This chain joins TRBV12-5 and TRBJ2-6, with D unresolved. Germline CDR1 reads LGHNT; CDR2 reads FRNRAP. There are 14 residues in the CDR3. V lost 6 bases, J lost 5 bases, and 11 bases lay in between. Written as DNA, the CDR3 is TGTGCTAGTGGCCCTGACTTACGGGCCAACGTCCTGACTTTC. It translates to CASGPDLRANVLTF. Drawing the rest from reference TRBV12-5 and TRBJ2-6, the complete variable domain is DARVTQTPRHKVTEMGQEVTMRCQPILGHNTVFWYRQTMMQGLELLAYFRNRAPLDDSGMPKDRFSAEMPDATLATLKIQPSEPRDSAVYFCASGPDLRANVLTFGAGSRLTVL.

CDR3 in amino acids: CASSSPGQASEKLFF. The DNA of the CDR3 is TGTGCCAGCAGTTCTCCGGGACAGGCCTCTGAAAAACTGTTTTTT. This chain links TRBV6-5 with TRBJ1-4; 8 nucleotides line up with TRBD1. Germline values: CDR1 MNHEY, CDR2 SVGAGI. This CDR3 has 15 residues. With 4 bases clipped from V and 7 bases from J, the junction kept 8 bases outside the gene matches.

The chain uses TRBV27 and TRBJ1-2; maybe TRBD1 (5 bases). Per the germline V gene, CDR1 is MNHEY and CDR2 is SMNVEV (reference sequence). The CDR3 has 18 residues. V lost 3 bases and J 1 base, leaving 21 bases between the germline ends. The CDR3 DNA is TGTGCCAGCAGTTTGAGCGCCGACCAGGGCCCTAATAACTATGGCTACACCTTC. It specifies CASSLSADQGPNNYGYTF.

The CDR3 DNA reads as TGTGCCAGCAGCTTGGGGGGGACAGGCCTTGCGGGTGGCTACACCTTC. Its translation is CASSLGGTGLAGGYTF. The rearrangement links TRBV7-9 to TRBJ1-2; 8 positions agree with TRBD1. The germline V gene has CDR1 SEHNR and CDR2 FQNEAQ (reference sequence). The CDR3 runs 16 residues. The V segment lost 3 bases and the J segment 7 bases; nucleotides outside the gene matches: 13.

Judged by abundance, this clone is medium-sized. The V call is TRBV5-6, the J call TRBJ2-2, with a tentative D call TRBD2 (5 bases). The CDR3 is made up of 14 amino acids. The V gene lost 4 bases and the J gene lost 1 base, with 8 bases spanning the gap. CDR1 is SGHDT and CDR2 is YYEEEE in the germline V gene. DNA for the CDR3: TGTGCCAGCAGCCCCGGACTGAACACCGGGGAGCTGTTTTTT. Its translation: CASSPGLNTGELFF. Based on the CDR3 plus reference TRBV5-6 and TRBJ2-2, the full variable domain is DAGVTQSPTHLIKTRGQQVTLRCSPKSGHDTVSWYQQALGQGPQFIFQYYEEEERQRGNFPDRFSGHQFPNYSSELNVNALLLGDSALYLCASSPGLNTGELFFGEGSRLTVL.

This clone was counted a few times. The J gene is TRBJ1-2, the V gene TRBV27, with D tentatively TRBD1 (6 bases). The CDR3 extends over 13 amino acids. Per germline, CDR1 MNHEY and CDR2 SMNVEV (reference sequence). V was shortened by 2 bases and J by 8 bases, with 12 bases between the two germline ends. CDR3 DNA: TGTGCCAGCAGTTTAAGGGGGGCGAAGGGCTACACCTTC. Its protein product is CASSLRGAKGYTF.

The chain recombines TRBV9 with TRBJ2-1, with D unclear. CDR1 is SGDLS, CDR2 YYNGEE, per germline. Trimming took 0 bases from V and 4 from J, leaving 8 bases between them. There are 14 residues in the CDR3. The CDR3 here is CASSVATGYNEQFF. DNA for the CDR3: TGTGCCAGCAGCGTAGCGACTGGATACAATGAGCAGTTCTTC.